This passage covers 9 T cell receptor beta chains from one sample sequenced in a study of control samples from healthy donors and cancer patients. Using immunoSEQ multiplex PCR, the repertoire was profiled, and TCRdb retains in-frame clones only, with some absent. The table includes some 130,000 clones, around 93% detected once. The sample comprised PBMCs. The receptors here all came from a man in his forties or fifties with head and neck cancer.

J is TRBJ1-2 and V is TRBV19, with D uncertain. The CDR3 is made up of 14 amino acids. Germline V gene sequence: CDR1 LNHDA, CDR2 SQIVND (reference sequence). Trimming took 3 bases from V and 4 from J, leaving 12 bases between them. The CDR3 spells CASSIGPTIYGYTF. CDR3 in DNA: TGTGCCAGTAGTATCGGACCGACCATCTATGGCTACACCTTC. Combining the CDR3 with reference TRBV19 and TRBJ1-2 gives the whole variable domain DGGITQSPKYLFRKEGQNVTLSCEQNLNHDAMYWYRQDPGQGLRLIYYSQIVNDFQKGDIAEGYSVSREKKESFPLTVTSAQKNPTAFYLCASSIGPTIYGYTFGSGTRLTVV.

V usage is TRBV6-5 and J usage is TRBJ2-7, with a possible D match to TRBD2 (5 bases). V was pared by 4 bases and J by 4 bases, with 14 bases between. CDR3 length: 14 residues. Germline assignment: CDR1 MNHEY and CDR2 SVGAGI. The CDR3 sequence is CASSWEIRWYEQYF. The CDR3 bases are TGTGCCAGCAGTTGGGAGATCCGATGGTACGAGCAGTACTTC.

This sequence joins TRBV11-1 and TRBJ2-1, with D possibly being TRBD2 (6 bases). This CDR3 spans 14 amino acids. V lost 6 bases to trimming and J lost 3 bases, with 12 bases between them. Per germline, CDR1 SGHAT and CDR2 FQDESV (reference sequence). In DNA, the CDR3 is TGTGCCAGCAGTTCCGGCGGGGTCTACAATGAGCAGTTCTTC. Translating it yields CASSSGGVYNEQFF.

This chain links TRBV18 with TRBJ2-7; unclear D gene. V was cut by 2 bases and J by 0 bases, with 8 bases left in between. CDR1 and CDR2 from the germline V gene are KGHSH and LQKENI. CDR3 length equals 14 residues. The CDR3 DNA reads TGTGCCAGCTCACCAAGTGAAAGCTCCTACGAGCAGTACTTC. Its translation is CASSPSESSYEQYF.

In its sample, this clone was seen once. The CDR3 DNA reads as TGTGCCAGCAGCCTCTCGCAGGCTTCAGATACGCAGTATTTT. It yields the protein CASSLSQASDTQYF. The chain couples TRBV7-9 to TRBJ2-3, with unresolved D. Trimming stripped 5 bases from V and 4 bases from J, with 13 bases between. The CDR3 consists of 14 residues. CDR1 and CDR2 (germline): SEHNR, FQNEAQ (reference sequence).

The chain joins TRBV9 to TRBJ2-7; 7 bases are shared with TRBD2. V was clipped by 3 bases and J by 0 bases; unmatched bases: 3. Germline V gene data show CDR1 as SGDLS and CDR2 as YYNGEE. This CDR3 region has 14 residues. The CDR3 loop is CASSARGSSYEQYF. The CDR3 DNA reads TGTGCCAGCAGCGCACGCGGGAGCTCCTACGAGCAGTACTTC.

The chain links TRBV5-1 to TRBJ2-5; D uncertain. This CDR3 region has 16 residues. The V and J ends lost 0 bases and 5 bases respectively, with 17 bases between them. CDR1 and CDR2 (germline): SGHRS, YFSETQ. CDR3 in DNA: TGCGCCAGCAGCTTGGCGGTTAGGAAGGGTGGGGAGACCCAGTACTTC. Protein sequence: CASSLAVRKGGETQYF. The full variable domain, its missing parts supplied by reference TRBV5-1 and TRBJ2-5, is KAGVTQTPRYLIKTRGQQVTLSCSPISGHRSVSWYQQTPGQGLQFLFEYFSETQRNKGNFPGRFSGRQFSNSRSEMNVSTLELGDSALYLCASSLAVRKGGETQYFGPGTRLLVL.

The chain carries TRBV30 and TRBJ2-5; tentative D call: TRBD1 (7 bases). The germline gives CDR1 GTSNPN, CDR2 SVGIG (reference sequence). V lost 2 bases to trimming and J lost 5 bases, with 21 bases between them. This CDR3 has 16 amino acids. The CDR3 bases are TGTGCCTGGAGTCAACAAAGACAGGGAGGACGGGAGACCCAGTACTTC. Protein: CAWSQQRQGGRETQYF.

The V gene is TRBV5-1, the J gene TRBJ1-5; maybe TRBD1 (6 bases). This CDR3 has 12 residues. The V gene's germline CDR1 is SGHRS and CDR2 YFSETQ. V was shortened by 5 bases and J by 9 bases, with 12 bases between the two germline ends. CDR3 region: CASRWGARPQHF. CDR3 nucleotide sequence: TGCGCCAGCAGGTGGGGGGCACGGCCCCAGCATTTT. The entire variable domain, with the rest obtained from reference TRBV5-1 and TRBJ1-5, is as follows: KAGVTQTPRYLIKTRGQQVTLSCSPISGHRSVSWYQQTPGQGLQFLFEYFSETQRNKGNFPGRFSGRQFSNSRSEMNVSTLELGDSALYLCASRWGARPQHFGDGTRLSIL.